These 30 T cell receptor beta chains came from one sample sequenced in a study of control samples from healthy donors and cancer patients. The table came from immunoSEQ multiplex PCR; TCRdb's copy has only in-frame clones and leaves some out. The table has fewer than 200,000 clones, 93% seen once. Sequencing was done on a sample of blood. These receptors originate from a woman aged 55-70 years in good health.

The chain links TRBV4-3 to TRBJ2-5; 7 positions match TRBD2. CDR1 is LGHNA and CDR2 is YSLEER in the germline V gene. Trimming cost V 2 bases and J 1 base; bases outside gene matches: 7. This CDR3 comprises 16 residues. CDR3 nucleotide sequence: TGCGCCAGCAGCCAAAGGGCGGGGGAGTTCCAAGAGACCCAGTACTTC. The encoded protein is CASSQRAGEFQETQYF.

The V and J genes are TRBV7-3 and TRBJ2-5; a possible D gene is TRBD1 (6 bases). The germline V gene encodes CDR1 SGHTA and CDR2 FQGTGA. The CDR3 sequence is 14 residues long. V was shortened by 2 bases and J by 3 bases, with 10 bases between the two germline ends. The CDR3: CASSLWGHKETQYF. The CDR3 DNA is TGTGCCAGCAGCTTATGGGGGCATAAAGAGACCCAGTACTTC.

The V call is TRBV28, the J call TRBJ2-1; 7 nucleotides line up with TRBD2. The CDR3 has 13 residues. Germline V gives CDR1 MDHEN, CDR2 SYDVKM. V gave up 7 bases and J gave up 8 bases; unmatched junction bases: 8. The CDR3 DNA reads TGTGCCAGCACCACGGGGGGTCCGGATGAGCAGTTCTTC. Its protein product is CASTTGGPDEQFF.

The chain links TRBV6-5 to TRBJ1-2; 10 nucleotides align to TRBD1. This CDR3 spans 15 amino acids. The V gene's germline CDR1 is MNHEY and CDR2 SVGAGI. J gave up 7 bases and V 5 bases, and 10 bases lay outside the gene matches. The CDR3 DNA reads TGTGCCAGCAGTCCCATCGACAGGGGGCTGGGTGGCTACACCTTC. Translation: CASSPIDRGLGGYTF.

The chain recombines TRBV9 with TRBJ2-1; tentatively, D is TRBD2 (5 bases). CDR1 SGDLS and CDR2 YYNGEE come from the germline V gene. V was trimmed by 0 bases and J by 3 bases, leaving 16 bases between them. The CDR3 extends over 17 amino acids. CDR3 in DNA: TGTGCCAGCAGCGTAGAGAGTTGGCGGGCGGACTACAATGAGCAGTTCTTC. This translates into CASSVESWRADYNEQFF. The full variable domain, rest sourced from reference TRBV9 and TRBJ2-1, is DSGVTQTPKHLITATGQRVTLRCSPRSGDLSVYWYQQSLDQGLQFLIQYYNGEERAKGNILERFSAQQFPDLHSELNLSSLELGDSALYFCASSVESWRADYNEQFFGPGTRLTVL.

The rearrangement links TRBV6-6 to TRBJ2-7, with TRBD1 matching over 10 bases. Germline lookup yields CDR1 MNHNY and CDR2 SVGAGI (reference sequence). The CDR3 covers 16 residues. J lost 2 bases, V lost 5 bases, and 9 bases had no gene match. This chain's CDR3 is CASSRQTGTGAYEQYF. The CDR3 DNA follows: TGTGCCAGCAGTCGACAAACCGGGACAGGGGCCTACGAGCAGTACTTC.

The chain links TRBV5-8 to TRBJ2-1, with no clear D. The V end lost 2 bases, the J end lost 0 bases, and 3 bases lay between the germline ends. The CDR3 consists of 13 residues. The germline CDR1 and CDR2 sequences are SGHTS and YDEGEE. The CDR3 region is CASSFRSYNEQFF. In nucleotides, the CDR3 is TGTGCCAGCAGCTTCCGCTCCTACAATGAGCAGTTCTTC.

With regard to this clone: The sample holds other DNA sequences that translate to the same CDR3. The gene calls are TRBV18 and TRBJ2-3; 9 bases match TRBD1. The CDR3 is made up of 15 amino acids. Germline V lookup: CDR1 KGHSH, CDR2 LQKENI. After removal of 3 bases from V and 3 bases from J, the junction contained 4 bases not matched to a gene. CDR3 protein: CASSPPTGGTDTQYF. The CDR3 DNA is TGTGCCAGCTCACCCCCGACAGGGGGGACAGATACGCAGTATTTT. Looking up the rest from reference TRBV18 and TRBJ2-3 gives the full variable domain: NAGVMQNPRHLVRRRGQEARLRCSPMKGHSHVYWYRQLPEEGLKFMVYLQKENIIDESGMPKERFSAEFPKEGPSILRIQQVVRGDSAAYFCASSPPTGGTDTQYFGPGTRLTVL.

CDR3 bases: TGTGCCAGCAGTTCAAAACCGGGACTAGCGGGGGGGCGAGAGACCCAGTACTTC. It yields the protein CASSSKPGLAGGRETQYF. The chain carries TRBV27 and TRBJ2-5, with 16 bases lining up with TRBD2. Per germline, CDR1 MNHEY and CDR2 SMNVEV (reference sequence). The V segment lost 4 bases and the J segment 4 bases; nucleotides outside the gene matches: 9. This CDR3 has 18 amino acids.

The V gene is TRBV6-5, the J gene TRBJ2-3; 11 nucleotides line up with TRBD2. The CDR3 extends over 15 amino acids. V was pared by 6 bases and J by 2 bases, with 4 bases of the junction left unmatched. Germline V lookup: CDR1 MNHEY, CDR2 SVGAGI. Written as DNA, the CDR3 is TGTGCCAGCAGCTATAGCGGGGGGGCCACAGATACGCAGTATTTT. Translating it yields CASSYSGGATDTQYF.

The chain employs TRBV7-2 and TRBJ2-5; possibly TRBD1 or TRBD2 for D (5 bases each). CDR1 is SGHTA, CDR2 FQGNSA, per germline. V was trimmed by 4 bases and J by 4 bases, leaving 22 bases between them. This CDR3 is built from 17 residues. The CDR3 protein is CASSYIIIPPGRETQYF. Here the CDR3 DNA reads TGTGCCAGCAGCTATATCATTATCCCCCCGGGGCGAGAGACCCAGTACTTC.

The chain combines TRBV7-2 with TRBJ1-3; 7 positions match TRBD1. The CDR3 length is 15 residues. Germline-derived CDR1 and CDR2 are SGHTA and FQGNSA. V shed 5 bases and J 2 bases; nucleotides not matched to a gene: 6. The CDR3 loop is CASSADGTAGNTIYF. CDR3 coding DNA: TGTGCCAGCAGCGCAGACGGGACAGCTGGAAACACCATATATTTT.

The chain links TRBV4-3 to TRBJ2-7, with 9 bases aligning to TRBD2. The length of the CDR3 is 15 residues. Germline-derived CDR1 and CDR2 are LGHNA and YSLEER. Unmatched junction bases numbered 4, after V lost 2 bases and J lost 2 bases. The CDR3 sequence: CASSQTRGGPYEQYF. For the CDR3, the DNA is TGCGCCAGCAGCCAAACGCGGGGGGGTCCCTACGAGCAGTACTTC.

The chain carries TRBV11-2 and TRBJ1-3; a possible D gene is TRBD1 (6 bases). Trimming shortened V by 0 bases and J by 4 bases, and 13 bases separated the two germline ends. The CDR3 loop spans 16 amino acids. Germline CDR1 is SGHAT and CDR2 is FQNNGV. The CDR3 DNA sequence: TGTGCCAGCAGCTTAGAGGTTTTGGGGGGCGGAAACACCATATATTTT. Its protein is CASSLEVLGGGNTIYF.

Here the CDR3 DNA reads TGTGCCAGCAGCCAAGAATGGCTAGACACTGAAGCTTTCTTT. This translates into CASSQEWLDTEAFF. The V and J genes are TRBV14 and TRBJ1-1; D remains ambiguous. The CDR3 extends over 14 amino acids. Germline CDR1 SGHDN, CDR2 FVKESK. V lost 0 bases, J lost 3 bases, and 8 bases lay in between.

The chain uses TRBV3-1 (or the pseudogene TRBV3-2) and TRBJ2-5; D is perhaps TRBD2 (7 bases). Looked up from germline, CDR1 is LGHDT and CDR2 is YNNKEL (reference sequence). Trimming cost V 0 bases and J 5 bases, with 16 bases left between them. The CDR3 sequence is 16 residues long. CDR3 region: CASSQELGGAVETQYF. The CDR3 DNA reads as TGTGCCAGCAGCCAAGAGCTGGGGGGGGCGGTGGAGACCCAGTACTTC.

In its sample, this clone was seen once. The V gene is TRBV6-5, the J gene TRBJ2-7; no reliable D call. Trimming took 6 bases from V and 2 from J, leaving 5 bases between them. The CDR3 sequence is 11 residues long. Per the germline V gene, CDR1 is MNHEY and CDR2 is SVGAGI. CDR3 in amino acids: CASRAPYEQYF. The CDR3, as DNA: TGTGCCAGCAGGGCTCCCTACGAGCAGTACTTC.

The chain couples TRBV18 to TRBJ1-2; 9 nucleotides match TRBD1. CDR3 length: 15 amino acids. The ends lost 6 bases at V and 7 bases at J; junction bases unmatched: 12. CDR1 is KGHSH, CDR2 LQKENI, per germline. The CDR3 reads CASSGLTGGIGGYTF. The CDR3 coding sequence is TGTGCCAGCTCCGGATTGACAGGGGGAATAGGTGGCTACACCTTC.

V usage is TRBV3-1 (or the pseudogene TRBV3-2) and J usage is TRBJ1-3; 11 nucleotides agree with TRBD1. Germline CDR1 and CDR2: LGHDT and YNNKEL (reference sequence). J lost 4 bases, V lost 5 bases, and 7 bases had no gene match. The CDR3 sequence is 16 residues long. CDR3 nucleotides: TGTGCCAGCAGCTTTCCCGGACAGGGGGCGGGAAACACCATATATTTT. As protein: CASSFPGQGAGNTIYF.

The chain links TRBV2 to TRBJ2-7; 7 nucleotides line up with TRBD1. Germline V gene lookup returns CDR1 SNHLY and CDR2 FYNNEI. Trimming cost V 2 bases and J 7 bases; bases outside gene matches: 8. The CDR3 totals 14 residues. The CDR3 DNA sequence: TGTGCCAGCAGTGAAAACAGGGGAGTTTGGGAGCAGTACTTC. Translating gives CASSENRGVWEQYF.

As to this clone: An end of the junction does not agree with germline; a read error may underlie this. V and J are TRBV7-2 and TRBJ1-2; unclear D gene. The CDR3 runs 13 residues. The V gene's germline CDR1 is SGHTA and CDR2 FQGNSA. The CDR3 DNA is TGTGCCAGCAGCTTAGAGGTCGGCAGGATAGGCCTCTTC. Its protein is CASSLEVGRIGLF.

The chain carries TRBV4-1 and TRBJ1-5; possibly TRBD1 for D (6 bases). V shed 0 bases and J shed 1 base, with 10 bases lying between them. CDR1 is MGHRA and CDR2 is YSYEKL in the germline V gene. The CDR3 contains 16 residues. CDR3 loop: CASSQDRGTSNQPQHF. CDR3 DNA sequence: TGCGCCAGCAGCCAAGATAGGGGGACGAGCAATCAGCCCCAGCATTTT.

V gene TRBV6-5 combines with J gene TRBJ2-7; 10 bases line up with TRBD1. With 6 bases clipped from V and 2 bases from J, the junction kept 7 bases outside the gene matches. The CDR3 spans 15 residues. Germline V lookup: CDR1 MNHEY, CDR2 SVGAGI. CDR3 in amino acids: CASRSSGTGAYEQYF. The CDR3 DNA follows: TGTGCCAGCAGATCGTCCGGGACAGGGGCCTACGAGCAGTACTTC.

This sequence joins TRBV30 and TRBJ1-1, with D uncertain. V was pared by 3 bases and J by 1 base, with 12 bases between. The CDR3 has 14 residues. The germline V gene encodes CDR1 GTSNPN and CDR2 SVGIG (reference sequence). The CDR3: CAWRTRQRNTEAFF. CDR3 nucleotide sequence: TGTGCCTGGAGAACGAGACAACGGAACACTGAAGCTTTCTTT.

The chain recombines TRBV5-4 with TRBJ2-3; TRBD2 matches 8 bases. With 1 base clipped from V and 3 bases from J, the junction kept 7 bases outside the gene matches. This CDR3 spans 16 amino acids. The germline CDR1 and CDR2 sequences are SGHNT and YYREEE (reference sequence). CDR3 protein: CASSLTLAGWTDTQYF. CDR3 nucleotide sequence: TGTGCCAGCAGCTTGACCTTAGCGGGGTGGACAGATACGCAGTATTTT. Variable domain in full (rest from reference TRBV5-4 and TRBJ2-3): ETGVTQSPTHLIKTRGQQVTLRCSSQSGHNTVSWYQQALGQGPQFIFQYYREEENGRGNFPPRFSGLQFPNYSSELNVNALELDDSALYLCASSLTLAGWTDTQYFGPGTRLTVL.

The chain recombines TRBV6-2 or TRBV6-3 with TRBJ1-1; D might be TRBD1 (5 bases). The CDR3 is 16 amino acids. V dropped 5 bases and J dropped 0 bases, with 16 bases sitting between them. In germline, CDR1 is MNHEY, CDR2 SVGEGT. DNA of the CDR3: TGTGCCAGCAGTACACTGCTTGGGGCTTTGAACACTGAAGCTTTCTTT. This gives the protein CASSTLLGALNTEAFF.

The chain has TRBV5-1 and TRBJ2-3; the D gene is possibly TRBD1 (6 bases). The V gene's germline CDR1 is SGHRS and CDR2 YFSETQ. The V and J ends lost 0 bases and 3 bases respectively, with 8 bases between them. The CDR3 runs to 14 residues. For the CDR3, the DNA is TGCGCCAGCAGCTTGGCTACAGGGACAGATACGCAGTATTTT. Its protein product is CASSLATGTDTQYF.

This sequence joins TRBV4-1 and TRBJ2-3; no firm D call. The length of the CDR3 is 15 residues. Trimming took 0 bases from V and 0 from J, leaving 7 bases between them. The germline V gene has CDR1 MGHRA and CDR2 YSYEKL. CDR3 DNA: TGCGCCAGCAGCCAAGACTTATATAGCACAGATACGCAGTATTTT. This sequence encodes CASSQDLYSTDTQYF.

The CDR3 nucleotides are TGTGCCAGCAGATATAGTAACAGGATCCGGGAGACCCAGTACTTC. This codes for CASRYSNRIRETQYF. The chain couples TRBV11-3 to TRBJ2-5; the D gene is possibly TRBD1 (5 bases). The CDR3 runs to 15 residues. CDR1 and CDR2 (germline): SGHNT, YENEEA. Trimming took 6 bases from V and 5 from J, leaving 19 bases between them.

This chain uses TRBV5-6 with TRBJ1-2; tentative D call: TRBD1 (6 bases). Germline V gene data show CDR1 as SGHDT and CDR2 as YYEEEE. This CDR3 is built from 13 residues. Trimming stripped 4 bases from V and 8 bases from J, with 15 bases between. The CDR3 sequence: CASSLNRARGYTF. Here the CDR3 DNA reads TGTGCCAGCAGCCTGAACAGGGCACGCGGCTACACCTTC.